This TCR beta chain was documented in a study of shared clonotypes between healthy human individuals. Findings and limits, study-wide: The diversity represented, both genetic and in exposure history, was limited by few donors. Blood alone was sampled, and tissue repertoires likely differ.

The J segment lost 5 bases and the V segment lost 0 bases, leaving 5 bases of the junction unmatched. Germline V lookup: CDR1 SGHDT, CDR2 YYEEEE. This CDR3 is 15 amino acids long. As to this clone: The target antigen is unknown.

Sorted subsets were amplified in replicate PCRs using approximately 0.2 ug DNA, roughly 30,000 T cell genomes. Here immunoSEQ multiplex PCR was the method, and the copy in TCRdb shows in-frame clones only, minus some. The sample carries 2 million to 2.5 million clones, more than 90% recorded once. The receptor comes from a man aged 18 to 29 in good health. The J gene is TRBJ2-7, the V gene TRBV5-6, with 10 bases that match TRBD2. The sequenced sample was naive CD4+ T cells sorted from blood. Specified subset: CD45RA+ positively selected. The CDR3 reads CASSLDSGRSHEQYF. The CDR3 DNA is TGTGCCAGCAGCTTGGATAGCGGGAGGTCCCACGAGCAGTACTTC.